This TCR beta chain came from a study of CD4 and CD8 cells across lung adenocarcinoma regions. One entry per CDR3 protein results from TCRdb running MiXCR on the PCR reads. Counted here are several thousand distinct CDR3 sequences, 45% to 60% occurring once; the ten biggest clones make up around 19%. Donors had localized lung adenocarcinoma, a non-small cell lung cancer. The CDR3 runs 14 residues. The V gene's germline CDR1 is SGHTA and CDR2 FQGNSA. On this clonotype itself: A junction end diverges from the germline sequence, so it may reflect a read error.

The TCR sequence derives from a female donor with lung adenocarcinoma. The CD4 and CD8 labels of this study may be unreliable. Sequencing was carried out using CD8+ T cells from the center of a lung tumor. This rearrangement joins TRBV7-2 to TRBJ2-3, with D tentatively TRBD2 (6 bases). The CDR3, as DNA: TGTGCGGGGCCCGGGGGAGGTGGCCCAGATACGCAGTATTTC. Translating gives CAGPGGGGPDTQYF.